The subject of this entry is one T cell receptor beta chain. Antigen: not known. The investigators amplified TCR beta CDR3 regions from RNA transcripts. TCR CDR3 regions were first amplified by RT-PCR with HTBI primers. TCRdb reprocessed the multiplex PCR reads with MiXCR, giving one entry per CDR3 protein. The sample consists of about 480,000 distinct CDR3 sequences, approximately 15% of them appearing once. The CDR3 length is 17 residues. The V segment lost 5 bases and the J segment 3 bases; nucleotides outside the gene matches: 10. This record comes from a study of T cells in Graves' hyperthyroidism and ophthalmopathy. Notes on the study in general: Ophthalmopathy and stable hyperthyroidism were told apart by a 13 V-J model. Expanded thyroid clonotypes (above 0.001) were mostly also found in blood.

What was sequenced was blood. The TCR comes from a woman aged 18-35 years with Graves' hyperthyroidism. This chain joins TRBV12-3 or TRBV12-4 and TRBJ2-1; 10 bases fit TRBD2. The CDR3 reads CASSISSGSRLYNEQFF. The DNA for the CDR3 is TGTGCCAGCAGTATTTCTAGCGGGAGTCGTCTCTACAATGAGCAGTTCTTC.